Here is one T cell receptor (beta chain) with its context. Its antigen is not identified. Just one base apart from a much larger clone, this may be a read error. Some 30,000 T cell genomes, or roughly 180 ng DNA, went into the sorted-subset replicate PCRs. Sequencing was performed with immunoSEQ multiplex PCR; in TCRdb, only in-frame clones are kept and a portion is missing. In the table there are under 1,100,000 clones, roughly 70% of which are singletons. Germline CDR1 and CDR2: SGHVS and FNYEAQ. The CDR3 has 13 residues. Germline trimming cut 5 bases from V and 1 base from J; bases unmatched to any gene: 1. The record originates from a study of shared clonotypes between healthy human individuals. Findings and limits, study-wide: Limitation of the genetic and exposure-history diversity represented came from the few donors.

This clonotype was sampled from a man younger than 35 in good health. The material sequenced was memory CD4+ T cells sorted from blood. Subset described: CD45RA-negative fraction. This sequence joins TRBV7-6 and TRBJ1-1, with 7 positions matching TRBD1. CDR3: CASSGQENTEAFF. CDR3 in DNA: TGTGCCAGCAGCGGACAGGAGAACACTGAAGCTTTCTTT.